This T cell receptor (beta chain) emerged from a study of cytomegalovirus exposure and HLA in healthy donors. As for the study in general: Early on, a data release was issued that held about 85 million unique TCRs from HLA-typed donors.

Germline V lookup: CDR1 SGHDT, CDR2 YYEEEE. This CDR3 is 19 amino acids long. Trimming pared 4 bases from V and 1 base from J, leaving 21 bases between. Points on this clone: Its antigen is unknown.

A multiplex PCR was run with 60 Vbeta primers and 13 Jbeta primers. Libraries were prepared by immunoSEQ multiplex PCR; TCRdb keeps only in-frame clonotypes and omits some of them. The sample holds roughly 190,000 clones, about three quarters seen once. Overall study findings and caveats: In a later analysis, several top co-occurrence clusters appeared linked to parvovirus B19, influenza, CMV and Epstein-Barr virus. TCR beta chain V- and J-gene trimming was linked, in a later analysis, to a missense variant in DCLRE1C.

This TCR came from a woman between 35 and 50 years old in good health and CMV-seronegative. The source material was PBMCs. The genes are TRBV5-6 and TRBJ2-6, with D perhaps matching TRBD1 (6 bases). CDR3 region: CASSLQQGRHASGANVLTF. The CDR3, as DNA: TGTGCCAGCAGCCTCCAACAGGGCCGGCATGCATCTGGGGCCAACGTCCTGACTTTC.